The T cell receptor (beta chain) under discussion was sequenced for a study of response to subunit inactivated influenza vaccine. TCRdb reanalysed the RT-PCR reads using MiXCR and keeps one entry per CDR3 protein. The table has roughly 540,000 distinct CDR3 sequences, approximately 24% seen once. About this clonotype itself: Its antigen is unknown.

The CDR3 consists of 15 residues. The V and J ends lost 0 bases and 8 bases, in that order; junction bases with no gene match: 6. The V gene's germline CDR1 is GTSNPN and CDR2 SVGIG (reference sequence). Study conclusions and caveats: Each seasonal influenza vaccination, the authors suggested, recruits few new T cells.

These data also featured in a second study, about T cells expressing NK-cell markers. That work contributes: TCR beta cDNA was made by 5'RACE template switching with UMIs. Six donors had dominant NKG2C+ clonotypes that comprised roughly 1.0-8% of their CD8+ T cells. The study found these clonotypes also leading the CD3+CD56-NKG2C+ fraction in a few donors.

The sequenced sample was CD4+ T cells sorted from PBMCs, obtained 12 days after vaccination. The receptor's source is a middle-aged man who received an inactivated influenza vaccine. The chain has TRBV30 and TRBJ2-1; 11 bases are a match to TRBD2. This chain's CDR3 is CAWSVSSGRRYEQFF. CDR3 in DNA: TGTGCCTGGAGTGTATCTAGCGGGAGGCGCTATGAGCAGTTCTTC. The whole variable domain, filled in from reference TRBV30 and TRBJ2-1, reads SQTIHQWPATLVQPVGSPLSLECTVEGTSNPNLYWYRQAAGRGLQLLFYSVGIGQISSEVPQNLSASRPQDRQFILSSKKLLLSDSGFYLCAWSVSSGRRYEQFFGPGTRLTVL.